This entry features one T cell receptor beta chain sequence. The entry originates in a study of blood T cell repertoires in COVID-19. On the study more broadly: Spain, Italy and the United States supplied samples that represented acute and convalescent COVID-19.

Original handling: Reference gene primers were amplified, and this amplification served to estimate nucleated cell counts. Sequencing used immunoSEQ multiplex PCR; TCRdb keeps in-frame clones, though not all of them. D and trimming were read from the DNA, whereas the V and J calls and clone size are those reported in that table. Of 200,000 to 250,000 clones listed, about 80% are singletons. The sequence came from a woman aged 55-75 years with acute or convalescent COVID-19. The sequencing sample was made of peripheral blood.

Here the CDR3 reads CASSQQGYAFF. Written as DNA, the CDR3 is TGTGCCAGCAGTCAACAGGGTTACGCTTTCTTT. V and J are TRBV6-6 and TRBJ1-1; possible D gene TRBD1, 6 bases. The V and J ends lost 5 bases and 11 bases respectively, with 12 bases between them. Germline CDR1 is MNHNY and CDR2 is SVGAGI (reference sequence). CDR3 length equals 11 residues.